This T cell receptor beta chain emerged from a study of radiation and T cells in renal cell carcinoma. Time point given: baseline pretreatment blood. Treatment meaning: 15 Gy SBRT to primary tumor, nephrectomy 4 weeks later. Profiled with immunoSEQ multiplex PCR; TCRdb holds only in-frame clones, not every one. The data hold around 140,000 clones, with approximately 87% observed a single time. The germline CDR1 and CDR2 sequences are SEHNR and FQNEAQ (reference sequence). V was cut by 2 bases and J by 3 bases, with 13 bases left in between. This CDR3 has 15 residues. This TCR came from a woman in her forties or fifties with renal cell carcinoma. The chain links TRBV7-9 to TRBJ1-2; D is undetermined. This specimen consisted of blood, obtained from a patient whose treatment included radiotherapy and nephrectomy. CDR3: CASSLTVMRDYGYTF. CDR3 sequence (DNA): TGTGCCAGCAGCTTAACGGTGATGCGTGACTATGGCTACACCTTC.